Below, 13 T cell receptor beta chains from the same sample are listed, as sequenced in a study of long-term antiretroviral therapy in people with HIV. Sequencing relied on immunoSEQ assay v3.0, run at survey level. The data were produced by immunoSEQ multiplex PCR, yet TCRdb's version contains in-frame clones alone and is incomplete. The sample lists about 38,000 clones; roughly 80% were seen once. Sequencing used unsorted PBMCs, obtained 1.5 years after starting antiretroviral therapy. These receptors originate from a man between 18 and 29 years old with HIV.

This clone was seen a single time. This chain links TRBV6-4 with TRBJ2-1; 11 bases are shared with TRBD2. Germline CDR1 reads MRHNA; CDR2 reads SNTAGT. V was clipped by 5 bases and J by 4 bases; unmatched bases: 7. CDR3 length: 16 amino acids. The CDR3 protein is CASSRLAGPSYNEQFF. CDR3 DNA sequence: TGTGCCAGCAGTCGACTAGCGGGACCATCTTACAATGAGCAGTTCTTC.

A single count supports this clone. The CDR3: CASSDYRDTNEQYF. For the CDR3, the DNA is TGCGCCAGCAGTGACTACCGGGACACCAACGAGCAGTACTTC. The rearrangement links TRBV10-2 to TRBJ2-7; TRBD1 is a possible D gene (6 bases). The CDR3 runs 14 residues. Trimming left V 3 bases short and J 5 bases short, with 14 bases between. Germline CDR1 WSHSY, CDR2 SAAADI.

The V call is TRBV29-1, the J call TRBJ2-1; D call uncertain. The CDR3 spans 12 residues. CDR1 and CDR2 (germline): SQVTM, ANQGSEA. The germline V and J ends were trimmed by 1 base and 5 bases, with 6 bases remaining between them. DNA for the CDR3: TGCAGCGTTGAAGCATATAACAATGAGCAGTTCTTC. This sequence encodes CSVEAYNNEQFF.

The chain has TRBV5-4 and TRBJ2-6; 10 positions agree with TRBD1. CDR3 length: 16 residues. Losses at the gene ends were 9 bases for V and 1 base for J; bases not matched to a gene: 7. Germline values: CDR1 SGHNT, CDR2 YYREEE (reference sequence). CDR3: CAIGTGAISGANVLTF. The CDR3 bases are TGTGCCATAGGGACAGGGGCAATTTCTGGGGCCAACGTCCTGACTTTC.

This rearrangement joins TRBV4-3 to TRBJ2-4, with 11 nucleotides matching TRBD2. The germline CDR1 and CDR2 sequences are LGHNA and YSLEER. The CDR3 totals 19 residues. With V trimmed by 0 bases and J by 0 bases, 7 bases remained unmatched. CDR3 residues: CASSQEIRLAGLAKNIQYF. The CDR3 DNA is TGCGCCAGCAGCCAAGAAATTCGACTAGCGGGACTAGCCAAAAACATTCAGTACTTC.

The CDR3 spells CATVPWRDATNEKLFF. Written as DNA, the CDR3 is TGTGCCACAGTCCCCTGGAGAGACGCAACTAATGAAAAACTGTTTTTT. V is TRBV6-4 and J is TRBJ1-4; D is ambiguous. V lost 10 bases to trimming and J lost 0 bases, with 18 bases between them. Germline V gives CDR1 MRHNA, CDR2 SNTAGT. This CDR3 comprises 16 residues.

Notes on this clone: This same CDR3 is encoded by further DNA sequences in the sample. V gene TRBV5-1 combines with J gene TRBJ1-5, with TRBD1 as a possible D gene (5 bases). Germline values: CDR1 SGHRS, CDR2 YFSETQ. This CDR3 spans 15 amino acids. With 1 base removed from V and 1 base from J, the gap between germline ends came to 9 bases. For the CDR3, the DNA is TGCGCCAGCAGCTTGTTCGGGGGGAGCAATCAGCCCCAGCATTTT. It yields the protein CASSLFGGSNQPQHF.

The chain carries TRBV5-5 and TRBJ2-7; D perhaps matches TRBD1 (6 bases). The CDR3 has 15 residues. With 4 bases removed from V and 0 bases from J, the gap between germline ends came to 14 bases. Germline V gene sequence: CDR1 SGHKS, CDR2 YYEKEE (reference sequence). As DNA, the CDR3 is TGTGCCAGCAGCCAGGGGACGACAAGCTCCTACGAGCAGTACTTC. It translates to CASSQGTTSSYEQYF.

This rearrangement joins TRBV5-5 to TRBJ2-3, with 13 bases fitting TRBD2. Trimming took 5 bases from V and 4 from J; bases not matched to a gene: 4. Germline V CDR1 and CDR2: SGHKS, YYEKEE (reference sequence). This CDR3 contains 15 residues. CDR3 sequence reads: CASSFGLAGADTQYF. The CDR3 bases are TGTGCCAGCAGTTTTGGACTAGCGGGAGCAGATACGCAGTATTTT.

The chain couples TRBV4-1 to TRBJ2-1; D is perhaps TRBD2 (5 bases). Germline CDR1 is MGHRA and CDR2 is YSYEKL. The CDR3 is made up of 15 amino acids. V shed 2 bases and J shed 7 bases, with 15 bases lying between them. The CDR3 loop reads CASSQSGGGMNEQFF. CDR3 nucleotides: TGCGCCAGCAGCCAAAGCGGAGGAGGAATGAATGAGCAGTTCTTC.

The chain carries TRBV7-9 and TRBJ2-7, with 11 bases identical to TRBD2. CDR1 SEHNR and CDR2 FQNEAQ come from the germline V gene (reference sequence). The CDR3 is 15 residues long. With V trimmed by 5 bases and J by 5 bases, 8 bases remained unmatched. The CDR3 loop is CASSTTSGSLDEQYF. The CDR3 region has the DNA TGTGCCAGCAGCACCACTAGCGGGAGTTTGGACGAGCAGTACTTC.

The chain is built from TRBV18 and TRBJ2-7; D is perhaps TRBD2 (5 bases). This CDR3 has 13 amino acids. CDR1 is KGHSH and CDR2 is LQKENI in the germline V gene. Trimming stripped 3 bases from V and 4 bases from J, with 10 bases between. The CDR3 DNA sequence: TGTGCCAGCTCACCGTTGAGGGAATACGAGCAGTACTTC. This translates into CASSPLREYEQYF.

This clone was seen only once. J is TRBJ1-4 and V is TRBV4-3; D is ambiguous. This CDR3 contains 13 residues. V gave up 0 bases and J gave up 10 bases, with 9 bases separating them. Germline V lookup: CDR1 LGHNA, CDR2 YSLEER. CDR3 amino acids: CASSQEYGGKLFF. The CDR3 coding sequence is TGCGCCAGCAGCCAAGAATACGGCGGAAAACTGTTTTTT.